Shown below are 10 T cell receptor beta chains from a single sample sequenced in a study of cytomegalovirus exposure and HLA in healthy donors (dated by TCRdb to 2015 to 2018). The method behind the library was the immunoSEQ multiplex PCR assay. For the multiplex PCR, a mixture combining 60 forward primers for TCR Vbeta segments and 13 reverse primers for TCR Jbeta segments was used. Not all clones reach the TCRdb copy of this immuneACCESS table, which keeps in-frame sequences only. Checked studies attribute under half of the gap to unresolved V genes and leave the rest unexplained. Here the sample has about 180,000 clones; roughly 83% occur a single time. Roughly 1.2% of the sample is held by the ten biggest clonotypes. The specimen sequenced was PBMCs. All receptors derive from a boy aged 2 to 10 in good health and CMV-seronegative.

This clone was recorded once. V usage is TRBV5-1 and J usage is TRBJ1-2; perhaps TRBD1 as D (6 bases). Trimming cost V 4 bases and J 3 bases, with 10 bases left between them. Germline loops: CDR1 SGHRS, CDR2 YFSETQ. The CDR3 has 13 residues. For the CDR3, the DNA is TGCGCCAGCAGCCCGGACAGCTACTATGGCTACACCTTC. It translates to CASSPDSYYGYTF.

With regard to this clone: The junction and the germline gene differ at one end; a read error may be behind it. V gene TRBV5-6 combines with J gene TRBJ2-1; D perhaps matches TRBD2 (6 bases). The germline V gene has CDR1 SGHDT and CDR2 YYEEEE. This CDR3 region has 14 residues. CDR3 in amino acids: CASSPWDSNNEQFF. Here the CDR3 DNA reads TGTGCCAGCAGCCCTTGGGACTCCAACAATGAGCAGTTCTTC.

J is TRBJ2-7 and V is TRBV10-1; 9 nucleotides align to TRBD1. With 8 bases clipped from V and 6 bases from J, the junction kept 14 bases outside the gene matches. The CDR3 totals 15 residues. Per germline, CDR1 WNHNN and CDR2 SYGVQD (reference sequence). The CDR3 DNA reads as TGCGCCAGCTTCCCCCCCGGGACAGGGACCATCGAGCAGTACTTC. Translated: CASFPPGTGTIEQYF.

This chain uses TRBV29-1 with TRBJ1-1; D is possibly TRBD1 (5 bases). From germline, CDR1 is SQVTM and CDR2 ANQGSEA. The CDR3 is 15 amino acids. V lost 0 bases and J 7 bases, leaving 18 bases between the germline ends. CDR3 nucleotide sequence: TGCAGCGTTGAAGACAGGGAGGCTTTAGGGGTTGAAGCTTTCTTT. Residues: CSVEDREALGVEAFF.

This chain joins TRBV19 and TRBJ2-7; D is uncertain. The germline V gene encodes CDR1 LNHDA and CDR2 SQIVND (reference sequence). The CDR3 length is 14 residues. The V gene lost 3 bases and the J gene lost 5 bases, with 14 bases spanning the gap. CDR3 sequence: CASSIRGSTHEQYF. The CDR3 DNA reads TGTGCCAGTAGTATTCGAGGAAGTACCCACGAGCAGTACTTC. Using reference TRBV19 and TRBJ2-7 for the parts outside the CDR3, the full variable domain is DGGITQSPKYLFRKEGQNVTLSCEQNLNHDAMYWYRQDPGQGLRLIYYSQIVNDFQKGDIAEGYSVSREKKESFPLTVTSAQKNPTAFYLCASSIRGSTHEQYFGPGTRLTVT.

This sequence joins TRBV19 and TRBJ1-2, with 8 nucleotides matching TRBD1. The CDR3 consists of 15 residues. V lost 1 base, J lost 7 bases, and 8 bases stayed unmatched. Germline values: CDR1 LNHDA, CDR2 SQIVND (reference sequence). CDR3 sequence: CASSIVPGQGLGYTF. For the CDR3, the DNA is TGTGCCAGTAGTATAGTTCCAGGACAGGGACTTGGCTACACCTTC. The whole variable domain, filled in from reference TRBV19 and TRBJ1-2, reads DGGITQSPKYLFRKEGQNVTLSCEQNLNHDAMYWYRQDPGQGLRLIYYSQIVNDFQKGDIAEGYSVSREKKESFPLTVTSAQKNPTAFYLCASSIVPGQGLGYTFGSGTRLTVV.

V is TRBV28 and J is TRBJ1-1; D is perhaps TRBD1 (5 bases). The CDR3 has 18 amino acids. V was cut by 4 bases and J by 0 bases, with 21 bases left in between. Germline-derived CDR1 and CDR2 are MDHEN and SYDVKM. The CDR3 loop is CASSSTFKGQLLNTEAFF. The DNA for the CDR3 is TGTGCCAGCAGTTCAACTTTTAAGGGGCAATTATTGAACACTGAAGCTTTCTTT.

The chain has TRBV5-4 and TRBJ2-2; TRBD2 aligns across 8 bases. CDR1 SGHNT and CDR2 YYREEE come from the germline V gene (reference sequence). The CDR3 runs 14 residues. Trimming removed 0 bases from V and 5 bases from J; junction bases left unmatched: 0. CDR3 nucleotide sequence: TGTGCCAGCAGCTTGGCGGGGGGGACCGGGGAGCTGTTTTTT. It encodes CASSLAGGTGELFF.

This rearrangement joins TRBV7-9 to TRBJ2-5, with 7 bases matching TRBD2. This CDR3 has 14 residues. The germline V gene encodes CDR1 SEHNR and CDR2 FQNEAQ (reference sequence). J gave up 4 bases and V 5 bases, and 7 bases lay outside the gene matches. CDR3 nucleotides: TGTGCCAGCAGCCCTGGGGGGAGGGGAGAGACCCAGTACTTC. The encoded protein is CASSPGGRGETQYF.

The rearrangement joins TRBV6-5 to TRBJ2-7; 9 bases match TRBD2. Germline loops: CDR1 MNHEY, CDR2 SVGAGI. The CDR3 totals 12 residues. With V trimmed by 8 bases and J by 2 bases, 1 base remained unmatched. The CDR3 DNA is TGTGCCAGCCTAGCGGGGCCCTACGAGCAGTACGTC. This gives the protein CASLAGPYEQYV.